These 14 T cell receptor beta chains were sequenced from one sample in a study of T cell changes during pregnancy in multiple sclerosis. Sequenced by immunoSEQ multiplex PCR; TCRdb stores in-frame clones only, minus some. The table includes approximately 44,000 clones, around 90% detected once. Sequences were derived from CD4+ T cells from peripheral blood mononuclear cells, sampled in the third trimester of pregnancy. These receptors originate from a female donor with multiple sclerosis, enrolled in a pregnancy study.

This clone was observed a few times. The chain has TRBV5-4 and TRBJ1-2, with a possible D match to TRBD1 (5 bases). CDR1 is SGHNT and CDR2 is YYREEE in the germline V gene (reference sequence). The CDR3 consists of 13 residues. The V and J ends lost 0 bases and 6 bases respectively, with 9 bases between them. For the CDR3, the DNA is TGTGCCAGCAGCTTGGACAGGAAAAATGGCTACACCTTC. As protein: CASSLDRKNGYTF.

The rearrangement links TRBV5-1 to TRBJ2-1; maybe TRBD2 (5 bases). CDR1 and CDR2 (germline): SGHRS, YFSETQ. The germline V and J ends were trimmed by 0 bases and 8 bases, with 12 bases remaining between them. The length of the CDR3 is 14 residues. CDR3 sequence (DNA): TGCGCCAGCAGCTTGGCCCGCCCCGGGGATGAGCAGTTCTTC. This gives the protein CASSLARPGDEQFF.

Points on this clone: The junction shows a germline mismatch at one end, possibly a read error. The rearrangement uses TRBV6-1 and TRBJ2-1, with D possibly being TRBD2 (6 bases). Germline assignment: CDR1 MNHNS and CDR2 SASEGT. The CDR3 is 16 residues long. The CDR3 DNA follows: TGTGCCAGCAGTCAAGCGGGCCTTCGACGAAACAATGAGCAGTTCTTC. Its translation is CASSQAGLRRNNEQFF.

The chain has TRBV28 and TRBJ1-1; 8 nucleotides agree with TRBD1. Germline assignment: CDR1 MDHEN and CDR2 SYDVKM. Trimming removed 7 bases from V and 1 base from J; junction bases left unmatched: 5. This CDR3 is 14 amino acids long. CDR3 DNA sequence: TGTGCCAGCAATTCAGGGGGCTCGAACACTGAAGCTTTCTTT. Its translation: CASNSGGSNTEAFF.

This clone has only a few counts. The chain links TRBV29-1 to TRBJ1-4, with D uncertain. Germline CDR1 reads SQVTM; CDR2 reads ANQGSEA. The CDR3 is made up of 11 amino acids. Trimming left V 4 bases short and J 8 bases short, with 8 bases between. The CDR3 bases are TGCAGCGTTGTAGCGAGGGAAAAACTGTTTTTT. This sequence encodes CSVVAREKLFF.

The V call is TRBV7-9, the J call TRBJ2-1; possibly TRBD2 for D (6 bases). Germline CDR1 and CDR2: SEHNR and FQNEAQ (reference sequence). Trimming stripped 5 bases from V and 6 bases from J, with 17 bases between. This CDR3 is built from 15 residues. CDR3 DNA: TGTGCCAGCAGCCCCCGACTAGTCGGGGGCAATGAGCAGTTCTTC. Amino acids: CASSPRLVGGNEQFF.

This clone was recorded once. The genes are TRBV7-9 and TRBJ1-5; D remains ambiguous. There are 14 residues in the CDR3. Germline loops: CDR1 SEHNR, CDR2 FQNEAQ (reference sequence). The V gene lost 5 bases and the J gene lost 3 bases, with 11 bases spanning the gap. The DNA of the CDR3 is TGTGCCAGCAGCAAACCCGGGAACAATCAGCCCCAGCATTTT. Translation: CASSKPGNNQPQHF.

This chain uses TRBV5-1 with TRBJ1-1; TRBD1 matches at 8 bases. Germline loops: CDR1 SGHRS, CDR2 YFSETQ. CDR3 size: 17 residues. J was trimmed by 3 bases and V by 2 bases; bases with no gene match: 12. The DNA of the CDR3 is TGCGCCAGCAGCTTCACAGCAGGGGGCTTCCTGCACACTGAAGCTTTCTTT. This gives the protein CASSFTAGGFLHTEAFF. Based on the CDR3 plus reference TRBV5-1 and TRBJ1-1, the full variable domain is KAGVTQTPRYLIKTRGQQVTLSCSPISGHRSVSWYQQTPGQGLQFLFEYFSETQRNKGNFPGRFSGRQFSNSRSEMNVSTLELGDSALYLCASSFTAGGFLHTEAFFGQGTRLTVV.

The chain has TRBV10-3 and TRBJ1-1; D call uncertain. The CDR3 sequence is 13 residues long. Germline V gene data show CDR1 as ENHRY and CDR2 as SYGVKD. Trimming removed 2 bases at V and 0 bases at J, with 4 bases between. The CDR3 bases are TGTGCCATCAGTGAGGACTTGAACACTGAAGCTTTCTTT. Its translation is CAISEDLNTEAFF.

The rearrangement joins TRBV19 to TRBJ2-3; TRBD1 matches 8 bases. With V trimmed by 3 bases and J by 7 bases, 3 bases remained unmatched. CDR1 is LNHDA, CDR2 SQIVND, per germline (reference sequence). This CDR3 is built from 13 residues. The DNA for the CDR3 is TGTGCCAGTAGTATTGACAGGGGAAATACGCAGTATTTT. Amino acid sequence: CASSIDRGNTQYF.

This chain connects TRBV30 to TRBJ2-7; 16 bases align to TRBD2. This CDR3 is 16 amino acids long. The germline V gene has CDR1 GTSNPN and CDR2 SVGIG (reference sequence). The ends lost 8 bases at V and 2 bases at J; junction bases unmatched: 9. The CDR3 here is CAVGLAGGRGPYEQYF. The CDR3 nucleotides are TGTGCCGTGGGACTAGCGGGAGGGCGGGGCCCCTACGAGCAGTACTTC.

The chain employs TRBV6-6 and TRBJ2-7; 10 nucleotides line up with TRBD2. Germline V lookup: CDR1 MNHNY, CDR2 SVGAGI (reference sequence). CDR3 length: 14 amino acids. V lost 6 bases to trimming and J lost 1 base; unmatched junction nucleotides: 3. This CDR3 is CASSQAGGSYEQYF. The CDR3 region has the DNA TGTGCCAGCAGCCAAGCGGGAGGGTCCTACGAGCAGTACTTC.

By its share, this clone is medium-sized (0.01 to 0.1%). The J gene is TRBJ1-1, the V gene TRBV28; possible D gene TRBD1, 5 bases. V lost 3 bases and J 4 bases, leaving 15 bases between the germline ends. Germline values: CDR1 MDHEN, CDR2 SYDVKM. The CDR3 runs to 15 residues. In DNA, the CDR3 is TGTGCCAGCAGTTTGAAACCCGGGGGAAGCACTGAAGCTTTCTTT. Its translation is CASSLKPGGSTEAFF.

The chain joins TRBV18 to TRBJ1-1; D might be TRBD1 (6 bases). V dropped 5 bases and J dropped 7 bases, with 14 bases sitting between them. The CDR3 consists of 13 residues. The germline V gene encodes CDR1 KGHSH and CDR2 LQKENI. CDR3 coding DNA: TGTGCCAGCTCAAGGGACACCTCCCTTGAAGCTTTCTTT. Its translation is CASSRDTSLEAFF. The full variable domain, completed using reference TRBV18 and TRBJ1-1, is NAGVMQNPRHLVRRRGQEARLRCSPMKGHSHVYWYRQLPEEGLKFMVYLQKENIIDESGMPKERFSAEFPKEGPSILRIQQVVRGDSAAYFCASSRDTSLEAFFGQGTRLTVV.